These 28 T cell receptor beta chains came from one sample sequenced in a study of T cells expressing NK-cell markers. For each CDR3 protein, TCRdb gives one entry from its re-call of the 5' RACE reads, without DNA. The sample holds some 140,000 distinct CDR3 sequences. Sequenced: blood T cells: a sorted CD56 or NKG2C T cell subset, CD4+ or CD8+ T cells, or bulk PBMC T cells (not recorded which). All receptors come from a woman between 50 and 59 years old in good health.

The V gene is TRBV6-5, the J gene TRBJ1-2; the D call of TRBD1 rests on TCRdb alone, since no DNA is present to check it. Germline loops: CDR1 MNHEY, CDR2 SVGAGI. The CDR3 has 16 amino acids. CDR3 amino acids: CASSYAPDSDRYGYTF.

J is TRBJ1-1 and V is TRBV11-3; TCRdb proposes TRBD1, but this gene call is untestable without DNA. The CDR3 length is 14 residues. CDR1 and CDR2 from the germline V gene are SGHNT and YENEEA. The CDR3 loop is CASSFDRANTEAFF.

The CDR3 protein is CASSDGLWGSNEQFF. The chain recombines TRBV7-2 with TRBJ2-1; the D gene TCRdb calls, TRBD1, cannot be checked with no DNA. The CDR3 has 15 residues. Germline V gene sequence: CDR1 SGHTA, CDR2 FQGNSA.

The rearrangement links TRBV7-9 to TRBJ2-3; TCRdb picks TRBD1, but there is no DNA to check that call. Germline CDR1 reads SEHNR; CDR2 reads FQNEAQ (reference sequence). The CDR3 consists of 15 residues. The CDR3 protein is CASSVDRGRTDTQYF. Full variable domain (missing parts from reference TRBV7-9 and TRBJ2-3): DTGVSQNPRHKITKRGQNVTFRCDPISEHNRLYWYRQTLGQGPEFLTYFQNEAQLEKSRLLSDRFSAERPKGSFSTLEIQRTEQGDSAMYLCASSVDRGRTDTQYFGPGTRLTVL.

The chain couples TRBV7-9 to TRBJ2-5; TCRdb's D call of TRBD2 is untestable without DNA. CDR1 is SEHNR and CDR2 is FQNEAQ in the germline V gene (reference sequence). The CDR3 length is 12 residues. The CDR3 sequence: CASSLTSTSKYF.

The chain employs TRBV7-3 and TRBJ2-7; TCRdb's D call, TRBD2, is unchecked because there is no DNA. The CDR3 has 14 amino acids. CDR1 and CDR2 from the germline V gene are SGHTA and FQGTGA. This CDR3 reads CASSFMGEGDEQYF.

The rearrangement links TRBV6-6 to TRBJ1-1. This CDR3 spans 12 amino acids. CDR1 is MNHNY and CDR2 is SVGAGI in the germline V gene (reference sequence). CDR3 sequence reads: CASGVLDTEAFF.

The rearrangement links TRBV4-1 to TRBJ2-5. In germline, CDR1 is MGHRA, CDR2 YSYEKL. The CDR3 loop spans 15 amino acids. The CDR3 sequence: CASSQEGRVQETQYF.

The chain uses TRBV30 and TRBJ1-1; TCRdb indicates TRBD1, and absent DNA this call remains unverified. Per the germline V gene, CDR1 is GTSNPN and CDR2 is SVGIG (reference sequence). The CDR3 consists of 14 residues. The chain's CDR3 is CAWSLGTGYTEAFF.

The rearrangement joins TRBV2 to TRBJ2-1; there is no DNA to check the TCRdb D call of TRBD2. Germline V gene sequence: CDR1 SNHLY, CDR2 FYNNEI. The CDR3 extends over 16 amino acids. The CDR3: CASSATLAGGNNEQFF.

The rearrangement joins TRBV5-1 to TRBJ2-1; the D call from TCRdb, TRBD2, cannot be confirmed without DNA. Per germline, CDR1 SGHRS and CDR2 YFSETQ. This CDR3 has 19 amino acids. This chain's CDR3 is CASSFTGSSGLHLQSEQFF.

This chain joins TRBV14 and TRBJ2-6; TCRdb outputs TRBD1, but without DNA this stays unchecked. Looked up from germline, CDR1 is SGHDN and CDR2 is FVKESK. This CDR3 is 19 amino acids long. CDR3 region: CASSQEGFGRNSGANVLTF.

The chain has TRBV29-1 and TRBJ2-1; absent DNA, TCRdb's TRBD2 call cannot be checked. The CDR3 is 14 residues long. Germline lookup yields CDR1 SQVTM and CDR2 ANQGSEA. The CDR3 loop is CSVDLAASYNEQFF.

V usage is TRBV12-3 or TRBV12-4 and J usage is TRBJ2-1. CDR3 length: 13 amino acids. This CDR3 is CASSLSVGNEQFF.

The chain combines TRBV4-1 with TRBJ2-1; TCRdb names TRBD2, which stays unverified in the absence of DNA. The germline gives CDR1 MGHRA, CDR2 YSYEKL. CDR3 length: 14 residues. The CDR3 loop is CASSRPGLANEQFF.

V usage is TRBV6-5 and J usage is TRBJ2-1; with no DNA, the TCRdb D assignment of TRBD1 cannot be verified. The CDR3 runs 13 residues. Germline lookup yields CDR1 MNHEY and CDR2 SVGAGI. The CDR3 loop reads CASTTGVFNEQFF.

The chain combines TRBV27 with TRBJ1-2; TCRdb indicates TRBD1, and absent DNA this call remains unverified. The germline V gene has CDR1 MNHEY and CDR2 SMNVEV (reference sequence). The CDR3 loop spans 15 amino acids. CDR3 sequence: CASTPGAGPNYGYTF.

This rearrangement joins TRBV30 to TRBJ2-2. Per germline, CDR1 GTSNPN and CDR2 SVGIG (reference sequence). The length of the CDR3 is 14 residues. The CDR3 loop reads CAWSSQKDTGELFF.

The chain carries TRBV27 and TRBJ2-5. CDR1 and CDR2 from the germline V gene are MNHEY and SMNVEV (reference sequence). This CDR3 has 13 amino acids. The CDR3 sequence: CASSLSSLGTQYF.

V and J are TRBV20-1 and TRBJ2-7. CDR3 size: 14 residues. Germline V gene data show CDR1 as DFQATT and CDR2 as SNEGSKA (reference sequence). The CDR3 here is CSARFSGRAYEQYF.

The rearrangement links TRBV24-1 to TRBJ2-5; TCRdb lists TRBD1, though no DNA is available to test this call. CDR3 length: 15 amino acids. In germline, CDR1 is KGHDR, CDR2 SFDVKD. CDR3 region: CATSDVGAGRETQYF.

The chain is built from TRBV14 and TRBJ2-5. The CDR3 is 14 residues long. Germline CDR1 SGHDN, CDR2 FVKESK. The CDR3 sequence is CASSRQESEGTQYF. Full variable domain (missing parts from reference TRBV14 and TRBJ2-5): EAGVTQFPSHSVIEKGQTVTLRCDPISGHDNLYWYRRVMGKEIKFLLHFVKESKQDESGMPNNRFLAERTGGTYSTLKVQPAELEDSGVYFCASSRQESEGTQYFGPGTRLLVL.

The V and J genes are TRBV10-2 and TRBJ1-3. Germline V lookup: CDR1 WSHSY, CDR2 SAAADI. The CDR3 has 12 amino acids. This CDR3 reads CASSDPGNTIYF.

The CDR3 sequence: CASKWGGTEWEQFF. J is TRBJ2-1 and V is TRBV5-6; the D call of TRBD2 rests on TCRdb alone, since no DNA is present to check it. This CDR3 has 14 amino acids. Germline-derived CDR1 and CDR2 are SGHDT and YYEEEE.

The rearrangement uses TRBV20-1 and TRBJ1-1. The CDR3 covers 13 residues. Germline V gene lookup returns CDR1 DFQATT and CDR2 SNEGSKA (reference sequence). The CDR3 reads CSARRGVATEAFF.

The V gene is TRBV5-5, the J gene TRBJ2-7. Germline CDR1 and CDR2: SGHKS and YYEKEE (reference sequence). This CDR3 is built from 13 residues. This chain's CDR3 is CASSLGYGYEQYF. The full variable domain, its missing parts supplied by reference TRBV5-5 and TRBJ2-7, is DAGVTQSPTHLIKTRGQQVTLRCSPISGHKSVSWYQQVLGQGPQFIFQYYEKEERGRGNFPDRFSARQFPNYSSELNVNALLLGDSALYLCASSLGYGYEQYFGPGTRLTVT.

The rearrangement links TRBV4-1 to TRBJ1-2. The CDR3 sequence is 15 residues long. Per the germline V gene, CDR1 is MGHRA and CDR2 is YSYEKL. The CDR3 spells CASSLGRGSNYGYTF.

The gene calls are TRBV7-2 and TRBJ2-7; with no DNA, the TCRdb D assignment of TRBD1 cannot be verified. Germline V gene data show CDR1 as SGHTA and CDR2 as FQGNSA. This CDR3 is built from 13 residues. The CDR3 loop reads CASRTGTTYEQYF. The full variable domain, in which reference TRBV7-2 and TRBJ2-7 provide the parts outside the CDR3, is GAGVSQSPSNKVTEKGKDVELRCDPISGHTALYWYRQSLGQGLEFLIYFQGNSAPDKSGLPSDRFSAERTGGSVSTLTIQRTQQEDSAVYLCASRTGTTYEQYFGPGTRLTVT.